Shown below are 27 T cell receptor beta chains from a single sample sequenced in a study of T cells expressing NK-cell markers. TCRdb re-called the 5' RACE reads; every CDR3 protein appears as one record, without DNA. This repertoire comprises 500,000 to 600,000 distinct CDR3 sequences; its ten largest clones make up approximately 3.6%. Sequencing was carried out using blood T cells: a sorted CD56 or NKG2C T cell subset, CD4+ or CD8+ T cells, or bulk PBMC T cells (not recorded which). The receptors shown here come from a man between 18 and 29 years old in good health.

This sequence joins TRBV7-9 and TRBJ1-1. The V gene's germline CDR1 is SEHNR and CDR2 FQNEAQ (reference sequence). CDR3 length: 14 amino acids. This CDR3 reads CASSVEQADTEAFF.

The chain is built from TRBV20-1 and TRBJ2-1; TCRdb picks TRBD1, but there is no DNA to check that call. Germline CDR1 and CDR2: DFQATT and SNEGSKA (reference sequence). This CDR3 comprises 14 residues. The CDR3 spells CSARGRERFTEQFF.

The chain links TRBV12-3 or TRBV12-4 to TRBJ1-5. The CDR3 has 15 residues. The CDR3 is CASSLVRPADQPQHF.

This chain's CDR3 is CSVYRGSDEKLFF. V is TRBV29-1 and J is TRBJ1-4; lacking DNA, the TRBD1 call made by TCRdb goes unchecked. There are 13 residues in the CDR3. Germline V gene sequence: CDR1 SQVTM, CDR2 ANQGSEA.

The chain is built from TRBV19 and TRBJ2-2. Looked up from germline, CDR1 is LNHDA and CDR2 is SQIVND (reference sequence). The CDR3 length is 13 residues. The CDR3 loop is CASSIDFTGELFF.

The genes are TRBV20-1 and TRBJ2-1; TCRdb names TRBD2, which stays unverified in the absence of DNA. The CDR3 sequence is 16 residues long. Germline V gene data show CDR1 as DFQATT and CDR2 as SNEGSKA (reference sequence). The CDR3 sequence is CSAAFTSGPPYNEQFF.

The rearrangement joins TRBV28 to TRBJ2-3; TCRdb selects TRBD2, and the lack of DNA leaves this call unchecked. Germline CDR1 and CDR2: MDHEN and SYDVKM. The CDR3 covers 15 residues. The CDR3 loop is CASSLDYLVSDTQYF.

V and J are TRBV4-2 and TRBJ2-1; TCRdb lists TRBD1, though no DNA is available to test this call. The CDR3 covers 14 residues. The germline CDR1 and CDR2 sequences are LGHNA and YNFKEQ. CDR3 protein: CASSQQTGENEQFF.

This chain links TRBV6-2 or TRBV6-3 with TRBJ2-3; the D call of TRBD2 rests on TCRdb alone, since no DNA is present to check it. Per germline, CDR1 MNHEY and CDR2 SVGEGT. The CDR3 is 16 residues long. This chain's CDR3 is CASSYSSGGSGDTQYF.

The chain recombines TRBV11-3 with TRBJ2-1; TCRdb's D call of TRBD1 is untestable without DNA. The CDR3 extends over 17 amino acids. The germline V gene has CDR1 SGHNT and CDR2 YENEEA. The CDR3: CASSLGPGARSYNEQFF.

This chain links TRBV2 with TRBJ2-7; as DNA is missing, the TRBD2 call by TCRdb cannot be tested. The CDR3 has 16 residues. The germline gives CDR1 SNHLY, CDR2 FYNNEI. The CDR3 protein is CASSSPGGGSVHEQYF.

The CDR3 is CAISGMDRGRDTQYF. The chain has TRBV10-3 and TRBJ2-3; TCRdb returns TRBD1, unconfirmable since there is no DNA. Germline-derived CDR1 and CDR2 are ENHRY and SYGVKD. The CDR3 consists of 15 residues.

This chain connects TRBV2 to TRBJ1-5; TCRdb outputs TRBD1, but without DNA this stays unchecked. The V gene's germline CDR1 is SNHLY and CDR2 FYNNEI. This CDR3 spans 17 amino acids. CDR3 sequence reads: CASSEIIGTARNQPQHF.

This sequence joins TRBV5-1 and TRBJ2-2. In germline, CDR1 is SGHRS, CDR2 YFSETQ. This CDR3 has 15 amino acids. The CDR3 reads CASSPGWGNIGELFF.

The gene calls are TRBV27 and TRBJ2-5; there is no DNA to check the TCRdb D call of TRBD1. This CDR3 contains 15 residues. Germline CDR1 reads MNHEY; CDR2 reads SMNVEV (reference sequence). CDR3 protein: CASSWRTGAWETQYF.

The chain has TRBV30 and TRBJ2-3; the D call of TRBD1 rests on TCRdb alone, since no DNA is present to check it. The germline CDR1 and CDR2 sequences are GTSNPN and SVGIG (reference sequence). The CDR3 contains 14 residues. The CDR3: CAWRRTGGGDTQYF.

The chain links TRBV5-4 to TRBJ2-3. The CDR3 runs to 12 residues. Germline loops: CDR1 SGHNT, CDR2 YYREEE (reference sequence). The CDR3: CASSSDYSSQYF.

The rearrangement links TRBV20-1 to TRBJ1-2; absent DNA, TCRdb's TRBD1 call cannot be checked. The CDR3 has 13 amino acids. Germline CDR1 reads DFQATT; CDR2 reads SNEGSKA (reference sequence). The chain's CDR3 is CSAPNQDRDGYTF.

This chain connects TRBV11-2 to TRBJ1-1; TCRdb's D call of TRBD1 is untestable without DNA. Germline V lookup: CDR1 SGHAT, CDR2 FQNNGV. The CDR3 consists of 14 residues. CDR3 amino acids: CASSPGNRGTEAFF. The whole variable domain, filled in from reference TRBV11-2 and TRBJ1-1, reads EAGVAQSPRYKIIEKRQSVAFWCNPISGHATLYWYQQILGQGPKLLIQFQNNGVVDDSQLPKDRFSAERLKGVDSTLKIQPAKLEDSAVYLCASSPGNRGTEAFFGQGTRLTVV.

The rearrangement links TRBV10-3 to TRBJ2-3. CDR3 length equals 13 residues. CDR1 and CDR2 (germline): ENHRY, SYGVKD. CDR3 sequence reads: CAISEQITDTQYF.

This CDR3 is CATRRRAGSSGANVLTF. The chain joins TRBV15 to TRBJ2-6; TCRdb reports TRBD2, a call that lacks DNA to check it against. The CDR3 has 17 amino acids. Germline V CDR1 and CDR2: LNHNV, YYDKDF (reference sequence).

The chain carries TRBV11-2 and TRBJ2-1; TCRdb outputs TRBD2, but without DNA this stays unchecked. The CDR3 is 15 residues long. Germline-derived CDR1 and CDR2 are SGHAT and FQNNGV. The CDR3 here is CASSPGTSVYNEQFF.

The rearrangement links TRBV20-1 to TRBJ2-1; TCRdb proposes TRBD2, but this gene call is untestable without DNA. The CDR3 covers 17 residues. The germline V gene encodes CDR1 DFQATT and CDR2 SNEGSKA (reference sequence). This CDR3 reads CSASSALAASSYNEQFF.

This chain connects TRBV5-1 to TRBJ2-5; lacking DNA, the TRBD1 call made by TCRdb goes unchecked. The CDR3 totals 14 residues. Germline V gene sequence: CDR1 SGHRS, CDR2 YFSETQ. The CDR3: CASSLTGVGETQYF.

The chain couples TRBV6-6 to TRBJ2-7; TCRdb proposes TRBD1, but this gene call is untestable without DNA. Germline loops: CDR1 MNHNY, CDR2 SVGAGI (reference sequence). This CDR3 spans 17 amino acids. The chain's CDR3 is CASSFYPGQGISYEQYF.

The chain is built from TRBV27 and TRBJ2-3. Germline CDR1 MNHEY, CDR2 SMNVEV (reference sequence). The CDR3 covers 13 residues. The CDR3 loop is CASSSWTGDTQYF.

The V and J genes are TRBV7-6 and TRBJ2-6; TCRdb indicates TRBD2, and absent DNA this call remains unverified. CDR1 and CDR2 from the germline V gene are SGHVS and FNYEAQ. CDR3 length: 16 residues. This CDR3 is CASSPVGLAGANVLTF.